Only one count was recorded for the clone carrying this T cell receptor (beta chain). The data are from a study of blood T cell repertoires in COVID-19. The wider study: Samples representing acute and convalescent COVID-19 were sourced from the United States, Italy and Spain. Sources were T cells, B-cell-depleted T cells, or PBMCs; the material itself was cDNA or gDNA.

The CDR3 is 13 amino acids. V lost 3 bases to trimming and J lost 0 bases, with 6 bases between them. Each participant's cohort was designated according to participant-reported clinical history. Method: immunoSEQ multiplex PCR; TCRdb's copy keeps in-frame clones and lacks some. This table has roughly 250,000 clones, just over 90% appearing once. The chain links TRBV12-3 or TRBV12-4 to TRBJ2-7; D remains unclear. The receptor comes from a woman aged 18-35 years who had recovered from COVID-19. The sequencing sample was made of PBMCs or T cells enriched from blood (not recorded which). The CDR3 spells CASSFQASYEQYF. The CDR3 bases are TGTGCCAGCAGTTTTCAGGCCTCCTACGAGCAGTACTTC.